A single sample is the source of the 29 T cell receptor beta chains below, sequenced in a study of glioma-infiltrating T cells. Amplification of TCR alpha and beta CDR3 regions from RNA used iRepertoire nested multiplex PCR. TCRdb recomputed calls from the multiplex PCR reads with MiXCR, one row per CDR3 protein. The repertoire has fewer than 110,000 distinct CDR3 sequences, around 30% of them found once; the top ten carry 40% to 45%. The specimen was glioma tissue, nonneoplastic brain tissue, or PBMCs (not recorded which). These receptor sequences come from a human donor with low-grade glioma or glioblastoma, undergoing nonglioma brain surgery, or in good health (not recorded which).

Of note for this clonotype: A clone one base away is much larger, so this may be a read error. The rearrangement joins TRBV6-1 to TRBJ1-2; 7 positions match TRBD1. The CDR3 extends over 12 amino acids. CDR1 and CDR2 from the germline V gene are MNHNS and SASEGT. CDR3 loop: CASTTSQGGYAF. In DNA form, the CDR3 reads TGTGCCAGCACCACCAGTCAGGGGGGCTACGCCTTC.

The CDR3 reads CASSLFATRKIQYF. The CDR3 DNA reads TGTGCCAGCAGTTTATTCGCGACAAGGAAAATTCAGTACTTC. The chain is built from TRBV28 and TRBJ2-4; no reliable D call. This CDR3 is built from 14 residues. With 1 base removed from V and 10 bases from J, the gap between germline ends came to 14 bases. CDR1 and CDR2 from the germline V gene are MDHEN and SYDVKM.

This clonotype was seen repeatedly, ten times or more. The chain links TRBV20-1 to TRBJ2-5; 7 positions agree with TRBD2. The CDR3 has 11 residues. Germline assignment: CDR1 DFQATT and CDR2 SNEGSKA (reference sequence). The CDR3 loop reads CRPGGQETQYF. The CDR3 DNA is TGCAGGCCGGGGGGACAAGAGACCCAGTACTTC.

This clonotype occurred a few times. The V gene is TRBV12-3 or TRBV12-4, the J gene TRBJ2-7; 9 bases match TRBD1. CDR3 length: 15 amino acids. After removal of 5 bases from V and 2 bases from J, the junction contained 7 bases not matched to a gene. The CDR3 sequence is CASSAPGTGTYEQYF. The CDR3 nucleotides are TGTGCCAGCAGTGCTCCGGGGACAGGGACCTACGAGCAGTACTTC.

This clonotype has more than one count but fewer than ten. The chain carries TRBV19 and TRBJ2-5, with 7 bases fitting TRBD1. The trim removed 5 bases at V and 4 bases at J, leaving 4 bases unmatched. The CDR3 extends over 13 amino acids. Germline V gene sequence: CDR1 LNHDA, CDR2 SQIVND (reference sequence). The CDR3 bases are TGTGCCAGTAGTTCGACAGGGCTAGAGACCCAGTACTTC. Its translation is CASSSTGLETQYF.

This clonotype was detected ten times or more. This chain connects TRBV4-2 to TRBJ2-1; 7 positions match TRBD2. The CDR3 is 16 amino acids. After removal of 0 bases from V and 9 bases from J, the junction contained 11 bases not matched to a gene. Germline assignment: CDR1 LGHNA and CDR2 YNFKEQ. The CDR3 DNA sequence: TGTGCCAGCAGCCAAGATTATTTGGGGACGGGAGGTGAGCAGTTCTTC. Amino acid sequence: CASSQDYLGTGGEQFF.

Regarding this clonotype: Germline and junction disagree at one end, which may indicate a read error. The chain recombines TRBV7-9 with TRBJ1-6; weak D call: TRBD1 (6 bases). This CDR3 is built from 16 residues. Germline assignment: CDR1 SEHNR and CDR2 FQNEAQ (reference sequence). CDR3 sequence reads: CASSLRGGDGDSPIHF. The CDR3 DNA reads as TGTGCCAGCAGCCTTCGAGGGGGAGATGGAGATTCACCCATCCACTTT.

This clonotype occurred many times. The chain employs TRBV14 and TRBJ1-5; no definite D call. The CDR3 is made up of 15 amino acids. With 2 bases removed from V and 7 bases from J, the gap between germline ends came to 15 bases. Germline CDR1 is SGHDN and CDR2 is FVKESK. CDR3 sequence: CASSQSGGFNQPQHF. CDR3 in DNA: TGTGCCAGCAGCCAATCGGGAGGGTTCAACCAGCCCCAGCATTTT.

This clonotype was recorded at least ten times. The V call is TRBV6-1, the J call TRBJ2-5, with D uncertain. CDR1 is MNHNS and CDR2 is SASEGT in the germline V gene. This CDR3 is 17 amino acids long. With 1 base removed from V and 5 bases from J, the gap between germline ends came to 20 bases. DNA of the CDR3: TGTGCCAGCAGTGAAGACGTTCTTTCAAACGGGCGGGAGACCCAGTACTTC. It yields the protein CASSEDVLSNGRETQYF.

This clonotype was found many times. The rearrangement joins TRBV19 to TRBJ2-5; D may be TRBD1 or TRBD2 (5 bases each). Trimming took 3 bases from V and 1 from J, leaving 12 bases between them. The length of the CDR3 is 15 residues. Germline loops: CDR1 LNHDA, CDR2 SQIVND (reference sequence). As DNA, the CDR3 is TGTGCCAGTAGTATTCCGGGACGACTCCAAGAGACCCAGTACTTC. This gives the protein CASSIPGRLQETQYF.

This clonotype was counted many times. V and J are TRBV6-1 and TRBJ2-1; 7 bases map to TRBD2. The CDR3 is 14 residues long. Germline-derived CDR1 and CDR2 are MNHNS and SASEGT. J was trimmed by 10 bases and V by 6 bases; bases with no gene match: 12. The CDR3, as DNA: TGTGCCAGCAGCCCGGGACTAAGTACGGACGAGCAGTTCTTC. Translating gives CASSPGLSTDEQFF.

This clonotype occurred many times. V usage is TRBV7-2 and J usage is TRBJ1-6, with D perhaps matching TRBD1 (6 bases). The CDR3 covers 14 residues. Trimming shortened V by 1 base and J by 9 bases, and 10 bases separated the two germline ends. Germline V gene data show CDR1 as SGHTA and CDR2 as FQGNSA. CDR3 amino acids: CASSLGQARSPLHF. For the CDR3, the DNA is TGTGCCAGCAGCTTAGGACAGGCGCGTTCACCCCTCCACTTT.

This clonotype came up many times. This chain joins TRBV7-9 and TRBJ2-7; D is perhaps TRBD1 (5 bases). Trimming removed 8 bases from V and 1 base from J, with 9 bases in between. The CDR3 is made up of 12 amino acids. CDR1 SEHNR and CDR2 FQNEAQ come from the germline V gene (reference sequence). The CDR3: CASGAASYEQYF. DNA for the CDR3: TGTGCCAGCGGGGCCGCGTCCTACGAGCAGTACTTC. The entire variable domain, with the rest obtained from reference TRBV7-9 and TRBJ2-7, is as follows: DTGVSQNPRHKITKRGQNVTFRCDPISEHNRLYWYRQTLGQGPEFLTYFQNEAQLEKSRLLSDRFSAERPKGSFSTLEIQRTEQGDSAMYLCASGAASYEQYFGPGTRLTVT.

This clonotype was seen ten or more times. This chain uses TRBV6-2 or TRBV6-3 with TRBJ2-7; possibly TRBD1 or TRBD2 for D (5 bases each). Trimming pared 4 bases from V and 0 bases from J, leaving 10 bases between. Germline CDR1 and CDR2: MNHEY and SVGEGT. CDR3 length equals 14 residues. CDR3 region: CASSSPGRSYEQYF. The CDR3 bases are TGTGCCAGCAGTTCTCCGGGACGCTCCTACGAGCAGTACTTC.

This clonotype showed up just once. A read error is possible here, since a much larger clone lies one base away. The CDR3 loop reads CASSPVAASGNTIYF. In DNA form, the CDR3 reads TGTGCCAGCAGCCCCGTTGCGGCCTCTGGAAACACCATATATTTT. The chain couples TRBV7-2 to TRBJ1-3; no clear D. Germline loops: CDR1 SGHTA, CDR2 FQGNSA. This CDR3 is built from 15 residues. Deletions cut 5 bases from V and 0 bases from J, with 11 bases between.

The chain combines TRBV7-9 with TRBJ2-5, with 8 bases aligning to TRBD1. The V and J ends lost 4 bases and 4 bases, in that order; junction bases with no gene match: 8. Germline CDR1 and CDR2: SEHNR and FQNEAQ (reference sequence). The CDR3 has 15 amino acids. Written as DNA, the CDR3 is TGTGCCAGCAGCTACAGGGACAGGTTGGCAGAGACCCAGTACTTC. Translation: CASSYRDRLAETQYF.

Note on this clonotype: Being one base from a much bigger clone, this may be a read error. The chain links TRBV6-1 to TRBJ2-5, with a weak D call TRBD2 (6 bases). CDR1 MNHNS and CDR2 SASEGT come from the germline V gene. Between the trimmed V and J ends, which lost 8 bases and 0 bases, there was a span of 19 bases. The CDR3 loop spans 16 amino acids. CDR3 sequence reads: CASGSPGGPHQETQYF. Written as DNA, the CDR3 is TGTGCCAGCGGGTCACCCGGGGGACCACACCAAGAGACCCAGTACTTC.

This clonotype was detected many times. This chain joins TRBV6-1 and TRBJ2-7; 8 bases are shared with TRBD1. J lost 5 bases, V lost 4 bases, and 13 bases had no gene match. The CDR3 covers 16 residues. Germline V CDR1 and CDR2: MNHNS, SASEGT. In DNA form, the CDR3 reads TGTGCCAGCAGTGGGATGACAGGGGTCCCCTATGACGAGCAGTACTTC. Protein product: CASSGMTGVPYDEQYF.

The table lists this clonotype with many counts. The chain has TRBV27 and TRBJ2-5; D may be TRBD2 (5 bases). V was pared by 5 bases and J by 5 bases, with 9 bases between. Germline lookup yields CDR1 MNHEY and CDR2 SMNVEV (reference sequence). This CDR3 has 12 residues. This chain's CDR3 is CASSGGRETQYF. DNA of the CDR3: TGTGCCAGCAGTGGAGGAAGGGAGACCCAGTACTTC.

This clonotype has a single count. The chain couples TRBV6-5 to TRBJ1-1; unclear D gene. V lost 6 bases and J lost 1, with 9 bases in between. Per germline, CDR1 MNHEY and CDR2 SVGAGI. The CDR3 covers 13 residues. Written as DNA, the CDR3 is TGTGCCAGCAGAAGAAAGGGGAACACTGAAGCTTTCTTT. Amino acid sequence: CASRRKGNTEAFF.

This clonotype was seen a handful of times. V and J are TRBV5-1 and TRBJ2-1, with D unresolved. V dropped 0 bases and J dropped 5 bases, with 6 bases sitting between them. This CDR3 comprises 13 residues. Germline V gene data show CDR1 as SGHRS and CDR2 as YFSETQ. The CDR3 sequence is CASSLGIHNEQFF. CDR3 nucleotide sequence: TGCGCCAGCAGCTTGGGTATCCACAATGAGCAGTTCTTC.

This clonotype has at least ten counts. The V call is TRBV7-2, the J call TRBJ2-5; no definite D call. Germline CDR1 reads SGHTA; CDR2 reads FQGNSA. There are 13 residues in the CDR3. V was clipped by 2 bases and J by 4 bases, with 8 bases between them. CDR3 coding DNA: TGTGCCAGCAGCTTATCTTGGCGAGAGACCCAGTACTTC. Amino acids: CASSLSWRETQYF.

The V and J genes are TRBV6-5 and TRBJ1-2, with 9 bases aligning to TRBD1. Germline trimming cut 2 bases from V and 4 bases from J; bases unmatched to any gene: 5. The V gene's germline CDR1 is MNHEY and CDR2 SVGAGI. The CDR3 totals 15 residues. CDR3 sequence: CASSYDPTGGYGYTF. The DNA for the CDR3 is TGTGCCAGCAGTTACGACCCGACAGGGGGCTATGGCTACACCTTC.

This clonotype was counted between two and nine times. A clone one base away is much larger, so this may be a read error. The chain employs TRBV6-1 and TRBJ2-5; tentatively, D is TRBD2 (5 bases). The CDR3 covers 13 residues. Trimming stripped 8 bases from V and 4 bases from J, with 14 bases between. Per germline, CDR1 MNHNS and CDR2 SASEGT. CDR3 sequence (DNA): TGTGCCAGCGGTTTCCTGAGCGGAGAGACCCAGTACTTC. Translation: CASGFLSGETQYF.

Concerning this clonotype itself: A much larger clone differs from this one at a single base, so this may be a read error. The rearrangement links TRBV20-1 to TRBJ2-5, with TRBD2 identical over 9 bases. The tail of the sequence fits TRBJ2-7 better, so the J call may be wrong. CDR1 DFQATT and CDR2 SNEGSKA come from the germline V gene (reference sequence). The CDR3 consists of 13 residues. CDR3 amino acids: CSARSSGGYEQYF. In nucleotides, the CDR3 is TGCAGTGCTAGAAGTAGCGGGGGATACGAGCAGTACTTC.

This clonotype was counted at least ten times. This rearrangement joins TRBV6-2 or TRBV6-3 to TRBJ1-2; D is unclear. Germline assignment: CDR1 MNHEY and CDR2 SVGEGT. The length of the CDR3 is 13 residues. Trimming took off 1 base at V and 3 bases at J, with 6 bases between the two ends. CDR3 in DNA: TGTGCCAGCAGTTACTACCAGCACTATGGCTACACCTTC. It specifies CASSYYQHYGYTF.

In regard to this clonotype: This is likely a read error, given that the CDR3 carries no conserved phenylalanine or tryptophan at its end. The chain has TRBV5-1 and TRBJ2-3; D is possibly TRBD1 (5 bases). Per the germline V gene, CDR1 is SGHRS and CDR2 is YFSETQ. The germline V and J ends were trimmed by 4 bases and 0 bases, with 15 bases remaining between them. The CDR3 sequence is 16 residues long. The CDR3: CASSLPTGASTDTQYL. The CDR3 DNA reads as TGCGCCAGCAGCCTACCCACAGGCGCTAGCACAGATACGCAGTATCTT.

This clonotype was observed at least ten times. This sequence joins TRBV6-6 and TRBJ2-7; 8 nucleotides agree with TRBD1. The V gene's germline CDR1 is MNHNY and CDR2 SVGAGI (reference sequence). This CDR3 spans 15 amino acids. Losses at the gene ends were 2 bases for V and 2 bases for J; bases not matched to a gene: 5. CDR3 region: CASSYRDRGPYEQYF. The CDR3 DNA follows: TGTGCCAGCAGTTACCGCGACAGGGGACCCTACGAGCAGTACTTC.

In its sample, this clonotype was seen once. The CDR3 spells CASSYSRWSEQFF. Here the CDR3 DNA reads TGTGCCAGCAGTTACTCCAGGTGGAGTGAGCAGTTCTTC. The chain uses TRBV6-2 or TRBV6-3 and TRBJ2-1, with D unresolved. The CDR3 spans 13 residues. CDR1 and CDR2 from the germline V gene are MNHEY and SVGEGT. Trimming cost V 0 bases and J 9 bases, with 9 bases left between them.